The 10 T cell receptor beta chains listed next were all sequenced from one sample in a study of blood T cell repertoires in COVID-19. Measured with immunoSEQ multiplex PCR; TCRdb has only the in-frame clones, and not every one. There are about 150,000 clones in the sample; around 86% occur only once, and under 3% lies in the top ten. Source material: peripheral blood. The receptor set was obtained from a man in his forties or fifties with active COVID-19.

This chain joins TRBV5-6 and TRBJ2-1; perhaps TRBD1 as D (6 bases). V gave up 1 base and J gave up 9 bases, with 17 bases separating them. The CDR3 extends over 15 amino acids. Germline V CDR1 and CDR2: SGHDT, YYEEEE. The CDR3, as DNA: TGTGCCAGCAGCTTGAACGGCAGGGGTTTCGGTGAGCAGTTCTTC. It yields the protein CASSLNGRGFGEQFF.

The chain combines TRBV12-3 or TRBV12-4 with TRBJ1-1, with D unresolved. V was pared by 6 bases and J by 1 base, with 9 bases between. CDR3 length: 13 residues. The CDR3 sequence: CASSQTPNTEAFF. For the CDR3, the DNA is TGTGCCAGCAGCCAAACACCGAACACTGAAGCTTTCTTT.

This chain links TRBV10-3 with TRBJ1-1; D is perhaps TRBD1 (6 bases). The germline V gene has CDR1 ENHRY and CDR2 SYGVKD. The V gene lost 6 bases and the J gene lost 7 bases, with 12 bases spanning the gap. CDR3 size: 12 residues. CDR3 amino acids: CAISSTGFEAFF. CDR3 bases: TGTGCCATCAGCTCCACAGGGTTTGAAGCTTTCTTT.

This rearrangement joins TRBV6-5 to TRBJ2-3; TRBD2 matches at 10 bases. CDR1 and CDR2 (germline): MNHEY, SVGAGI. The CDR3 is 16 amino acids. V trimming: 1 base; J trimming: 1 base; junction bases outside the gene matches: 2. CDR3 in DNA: TGTGCCAGCAGTTACTTAGCGGGGGGACGCACAGATACGCAGTATTTT. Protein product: CASSYLAGGRTDTQYF.

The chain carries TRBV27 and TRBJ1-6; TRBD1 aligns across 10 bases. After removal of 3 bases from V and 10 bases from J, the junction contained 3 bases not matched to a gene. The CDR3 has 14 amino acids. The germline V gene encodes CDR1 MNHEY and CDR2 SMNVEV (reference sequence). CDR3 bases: TGTGCCAGCAGTTTGAGACAGGGGGCCTCACCCCTCCACTTT. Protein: CASSLRQGASPLHF.

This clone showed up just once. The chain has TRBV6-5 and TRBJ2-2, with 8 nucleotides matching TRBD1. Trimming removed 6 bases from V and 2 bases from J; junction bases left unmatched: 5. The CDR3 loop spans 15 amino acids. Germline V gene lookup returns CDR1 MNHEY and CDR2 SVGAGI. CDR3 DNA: TGTGCCAGCAGAGAGACAGGGGTCAACACCGGGGAGCTGTTTTTT. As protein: CASRETGVNTGELFF.

Here the CDR3 DNA reads TGTGCCAGCAGCCGGACACCCGGTGATGAAAAACTGTTTTTT. Its translation is CASSRTPGDEKLFF. The rearrangement links TRBV7-9 to TRBJ1-4, with D maybe TRBD1 (5 bases). The germline CDR1 and CDR2 sequences are SEHNR and FQNEAQ (reference sequence). The CDR3 sequence is 14 residues long. The V end was cut by 5 bases, the J end by 6 bases, with 13 bases between.

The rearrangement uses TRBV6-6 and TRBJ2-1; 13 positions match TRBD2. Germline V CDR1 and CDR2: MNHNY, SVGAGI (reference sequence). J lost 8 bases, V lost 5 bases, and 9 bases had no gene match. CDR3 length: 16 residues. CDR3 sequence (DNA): TGTGCCAGCAGTGCCAGGACTAGCGGGGGCGTGGATGAGCAGTTCTTC. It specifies CASSARTSGGVDEQFF.

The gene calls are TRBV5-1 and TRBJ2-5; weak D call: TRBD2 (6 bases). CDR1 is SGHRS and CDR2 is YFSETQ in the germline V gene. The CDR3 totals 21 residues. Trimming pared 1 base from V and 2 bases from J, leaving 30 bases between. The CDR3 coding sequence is TGCGCCAGCAGCTTGACTTCTGCGGGGACCTGGGGCCAAAGGGAGCAAGAGACCCAGTACTTC. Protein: CASSLTSAGTWGQREQETQYF.

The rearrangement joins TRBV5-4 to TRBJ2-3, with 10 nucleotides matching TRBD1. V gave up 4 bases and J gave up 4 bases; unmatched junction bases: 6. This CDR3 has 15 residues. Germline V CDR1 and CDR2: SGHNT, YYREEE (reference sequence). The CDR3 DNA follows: TGTGCCAGCAGCGCCCGGGGACAGGGGTCAGATACGCAGTATTTT. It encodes CASSARGQGSDTQYF.